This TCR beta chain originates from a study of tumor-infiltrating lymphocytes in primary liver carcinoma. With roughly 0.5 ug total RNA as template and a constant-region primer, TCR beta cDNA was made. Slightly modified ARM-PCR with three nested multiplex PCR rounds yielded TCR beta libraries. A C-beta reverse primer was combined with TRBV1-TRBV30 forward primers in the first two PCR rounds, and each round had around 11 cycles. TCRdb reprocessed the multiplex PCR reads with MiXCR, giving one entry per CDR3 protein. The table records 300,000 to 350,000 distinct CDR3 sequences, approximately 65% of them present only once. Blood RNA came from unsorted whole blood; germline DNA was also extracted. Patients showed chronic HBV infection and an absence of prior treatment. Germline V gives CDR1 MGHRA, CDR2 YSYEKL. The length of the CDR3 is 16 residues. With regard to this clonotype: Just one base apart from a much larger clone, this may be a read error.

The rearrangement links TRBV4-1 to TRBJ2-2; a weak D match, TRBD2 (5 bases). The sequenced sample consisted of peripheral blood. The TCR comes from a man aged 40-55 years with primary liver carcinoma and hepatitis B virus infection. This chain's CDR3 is CASSQDQATHTGELIF. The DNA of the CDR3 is TGCGCCAGCAGCCAAGATCAGGCCACTCACACCGGGGAGCTGATTTTT.